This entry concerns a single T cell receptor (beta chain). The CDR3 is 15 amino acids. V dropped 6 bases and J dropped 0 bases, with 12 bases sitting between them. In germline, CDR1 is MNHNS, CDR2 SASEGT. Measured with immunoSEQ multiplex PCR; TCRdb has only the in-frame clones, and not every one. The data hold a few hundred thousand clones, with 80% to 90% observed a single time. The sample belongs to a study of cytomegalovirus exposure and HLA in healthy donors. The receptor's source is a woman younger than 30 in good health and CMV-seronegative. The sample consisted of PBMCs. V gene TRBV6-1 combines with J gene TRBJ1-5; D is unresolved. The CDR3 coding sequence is TGTGCCAGCAGGCGGGCGCAGGATAGCAATCAGCCCCAGCATTTT. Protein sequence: CASRRAQDSNQPQHF.